This T cell receptor (beta chain) was documented in a study of blood T cells in healthy people across ages. Using a J-beta primer mix together with a sample-barcoded 5' primer, a second PCR was run for about 6 to 11 cycles. TCRdb redid the calling of the 5' RACE reads with MiXCR, one entry per CDR3 protein. The data contain about 680,000 distinct CDR3 sequences, over 45% of them seen just once; the ten biggest clones take up 25% to 35%. The CDR3 is 17 residues long. Germline trimming cut 2 bases from V and 9 bases from J; bases unmatched to any gene: 14. In germline, CDR1 is SGHDN, CDR2 FVKESK. The clonotype originates from a woman aged 55-69 years in good health. The sequencing input was blood. The rearrangement joins TRBV14 to TRBJ2-4, with 9 bases matching TRBD1. The CDR3 DNA follows: TGTGCCAGCAGCCAAACCCGGGGAACGACAGGGGGGAGCATTCAGTACTTC. Translating it yields CASSQTRGTTGGSIQYF.